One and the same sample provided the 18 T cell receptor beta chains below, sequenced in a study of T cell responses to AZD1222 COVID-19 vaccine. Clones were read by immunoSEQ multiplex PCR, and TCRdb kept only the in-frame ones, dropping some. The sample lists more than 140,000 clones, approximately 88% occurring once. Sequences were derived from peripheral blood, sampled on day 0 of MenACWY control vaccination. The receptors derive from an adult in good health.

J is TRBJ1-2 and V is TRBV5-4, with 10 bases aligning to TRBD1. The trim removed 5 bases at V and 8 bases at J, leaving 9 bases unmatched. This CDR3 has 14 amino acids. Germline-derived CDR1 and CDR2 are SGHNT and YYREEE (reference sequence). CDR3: CASSPDRGTGGYTF. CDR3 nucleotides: TGTGCCAGCAGTCCGGACAGGGGGACGGGAGGCTACACCTTC.

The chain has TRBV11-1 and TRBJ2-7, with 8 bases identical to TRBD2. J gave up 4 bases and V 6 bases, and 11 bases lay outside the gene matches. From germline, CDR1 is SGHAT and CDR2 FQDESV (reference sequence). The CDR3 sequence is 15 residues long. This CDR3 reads CASRKGQGGRYEQYF. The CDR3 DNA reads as TGTGCCAGCAGAAAAGGGCAAGGCGGGAGGTACGAGCAGTACTTC.

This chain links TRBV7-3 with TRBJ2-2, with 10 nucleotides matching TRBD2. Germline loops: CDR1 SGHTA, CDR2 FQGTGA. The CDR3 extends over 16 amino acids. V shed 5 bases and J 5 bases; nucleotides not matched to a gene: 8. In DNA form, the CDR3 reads TGTGCCAGCAGCGGAGCGGGGGGGCCGCAAACCGGGGAGCTGTTTTTT. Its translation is CASSGAGGPQTGELFF.

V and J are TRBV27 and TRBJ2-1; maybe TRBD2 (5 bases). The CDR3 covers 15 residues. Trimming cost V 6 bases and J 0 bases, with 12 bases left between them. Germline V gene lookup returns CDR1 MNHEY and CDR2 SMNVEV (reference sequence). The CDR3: CASRRTGDSYNEQFF. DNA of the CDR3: TGTGCCAGCAGGAGGACTGGAGACTCCTACAATGAGCAGTTCTTC.

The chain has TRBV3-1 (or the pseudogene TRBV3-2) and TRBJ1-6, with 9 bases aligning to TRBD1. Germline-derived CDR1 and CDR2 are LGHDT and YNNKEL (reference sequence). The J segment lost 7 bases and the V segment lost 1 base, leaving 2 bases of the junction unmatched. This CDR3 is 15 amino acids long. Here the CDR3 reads CASSQGDRGNSPLHF. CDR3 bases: TGTGCCAGCAGCCAAGGAGACAGGGGGAATTCACCCCTCCACTTT.

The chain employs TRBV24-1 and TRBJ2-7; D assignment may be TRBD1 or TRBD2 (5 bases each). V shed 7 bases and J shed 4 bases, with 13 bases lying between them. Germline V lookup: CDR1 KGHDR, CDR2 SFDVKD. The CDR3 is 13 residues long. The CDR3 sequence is CATSPGLGYEQYF. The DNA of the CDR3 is TGTGCCACCAGCCCGGGGCTAGGATACGAGCAGTACTTC.

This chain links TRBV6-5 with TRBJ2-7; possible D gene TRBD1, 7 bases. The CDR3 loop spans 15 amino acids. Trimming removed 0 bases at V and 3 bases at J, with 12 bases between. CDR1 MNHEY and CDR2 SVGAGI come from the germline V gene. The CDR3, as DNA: TGTGCCAGCAGTTACTCATCAGGGGGAGGCTACGAGCAGTACTTC. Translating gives CASSYSSGGGYEQYF.

DNA for the CDR3: TGTGCCAGCAGCCGACAGGGCGATGGAACAGATACGCAGTATTTT. Amino acids: CASSRQGDGTDTQYF. The J gene is TRBJ2-3, the V gene TRBV6-6; 7 bases match TRBD1. The ends lost 6 bases at V and 3 bases at J; junction bases unmatched: 9. The CDR3 is 15 residues long. The germline CDR1 and CDR2 sequences are MNHNY and SVGAGI (reference sequence).

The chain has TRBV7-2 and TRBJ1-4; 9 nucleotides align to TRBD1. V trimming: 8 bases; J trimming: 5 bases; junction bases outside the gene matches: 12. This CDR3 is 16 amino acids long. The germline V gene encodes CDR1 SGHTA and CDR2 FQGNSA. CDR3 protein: CASGPPPGQGNEKLFF. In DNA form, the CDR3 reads TGTGCCAGCGGCCCCCCCCCGGGACAGGGAAATGAAAAACTGTTTTTT.

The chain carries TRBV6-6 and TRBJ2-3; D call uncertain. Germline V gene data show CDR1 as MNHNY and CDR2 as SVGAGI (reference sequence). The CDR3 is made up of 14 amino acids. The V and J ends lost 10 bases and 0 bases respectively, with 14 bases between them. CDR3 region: CAIGPPVSTDTQYF. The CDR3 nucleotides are TGTGCCATTGGACCGCCCGTGAGCACAGATACGCAGTATTTT.

In DNA, the CDR3 is TGTGCCAGCAGCCTGCTAGGGTACGAGCAGTACTTC. Translated: CASSLLGYEQYF. The chain links TRBV11-2 to TRBJ2-7; D unresolved. Trimming removed 5 bases from V and 4 bases from J, with 9 bases in between. The CDR3 loop spans 12 amino acids. Germline V gives CDR1 SGHAT, CDR2 FQNNGV.

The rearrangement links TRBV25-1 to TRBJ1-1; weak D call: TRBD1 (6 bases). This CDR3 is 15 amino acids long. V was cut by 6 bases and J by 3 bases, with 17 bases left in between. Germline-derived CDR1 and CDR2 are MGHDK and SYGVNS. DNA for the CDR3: TGTGCCAGCAGCCAGCCCGGGACACAGGACACTGAAGCTTTCTTT. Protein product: CASSQPGTQDTEAFF.

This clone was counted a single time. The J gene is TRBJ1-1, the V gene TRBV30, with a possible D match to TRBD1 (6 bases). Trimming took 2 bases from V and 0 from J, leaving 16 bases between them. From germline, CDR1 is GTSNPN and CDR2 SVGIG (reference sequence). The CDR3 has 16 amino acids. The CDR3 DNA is TGTGCCTGGAGTTCATTGGGGGGGGGCATGAACACTGAAGCTTTCTTT. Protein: CAWSSLGGGMNTEAFF.

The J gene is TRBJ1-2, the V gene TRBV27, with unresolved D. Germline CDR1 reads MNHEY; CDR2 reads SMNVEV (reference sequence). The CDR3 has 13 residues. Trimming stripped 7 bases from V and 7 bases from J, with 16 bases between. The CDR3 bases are TGTGCCAGCACCCGAACGGCGGGGTTTGGCTACACCTTC. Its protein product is CASTRTAGFGYTF.

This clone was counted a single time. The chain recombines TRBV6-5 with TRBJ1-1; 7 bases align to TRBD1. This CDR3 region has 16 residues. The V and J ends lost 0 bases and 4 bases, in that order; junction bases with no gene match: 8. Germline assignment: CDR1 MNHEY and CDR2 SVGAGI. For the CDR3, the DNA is TGTGCCAGCAGTTACTCGACAGGGTTCAAAGGCACTGAAGCTTTCTTT. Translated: CASSYSTGFKGTEAFF.

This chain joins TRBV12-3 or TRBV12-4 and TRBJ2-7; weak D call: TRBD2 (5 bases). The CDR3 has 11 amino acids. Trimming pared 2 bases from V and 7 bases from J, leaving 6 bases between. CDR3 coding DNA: TGTGCCAGCAGTTTATCGGGGGAGCAGTACTTC. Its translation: CASSLSGEQYF.

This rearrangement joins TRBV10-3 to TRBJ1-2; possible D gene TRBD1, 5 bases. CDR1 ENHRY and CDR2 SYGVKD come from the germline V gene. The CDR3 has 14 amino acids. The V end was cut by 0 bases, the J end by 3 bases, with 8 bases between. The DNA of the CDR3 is TGTGCCATCAGTGAGTCTCGGGGGGACTATGGCTACACCTTC. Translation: CAISESRGDYGYTF.

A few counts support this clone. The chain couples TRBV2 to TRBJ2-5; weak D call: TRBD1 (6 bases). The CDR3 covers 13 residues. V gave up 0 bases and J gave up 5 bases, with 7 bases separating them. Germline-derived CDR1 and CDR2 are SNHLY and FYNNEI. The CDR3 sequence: CASSEAGAETQYF. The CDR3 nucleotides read TGTGCCAGCAGTGAAGCGGGGGCCGAGACCCAGTACTTC.